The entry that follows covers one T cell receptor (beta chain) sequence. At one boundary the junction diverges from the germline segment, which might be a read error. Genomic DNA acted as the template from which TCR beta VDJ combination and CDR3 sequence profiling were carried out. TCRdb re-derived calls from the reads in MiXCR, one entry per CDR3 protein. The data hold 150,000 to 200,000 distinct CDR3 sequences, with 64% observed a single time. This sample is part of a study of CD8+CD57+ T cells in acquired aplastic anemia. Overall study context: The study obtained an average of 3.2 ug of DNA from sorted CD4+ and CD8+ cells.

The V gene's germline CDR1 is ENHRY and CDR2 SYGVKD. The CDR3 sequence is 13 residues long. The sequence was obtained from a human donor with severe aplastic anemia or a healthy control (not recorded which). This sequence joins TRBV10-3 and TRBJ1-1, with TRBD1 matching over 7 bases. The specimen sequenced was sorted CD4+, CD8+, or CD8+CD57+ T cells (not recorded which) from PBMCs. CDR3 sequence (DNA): TGTGCCAGCAGTTACTCGACAGGGTATGAAGCTTTCTTT. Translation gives CASSYSTGYEAFF.